The rows below give T cell receptor beta chains drawn from one sample of a study of T cell repertoires in cytomegalovirus infection. TCRdb reanalysed the reads using MiXCR and keeps one entry per CDR3 protein. The table records 150,000 or so distinct CDR3 sequences, roughly 6.5% of them present only once. Sequencing used PBMCs. Receptors originate from a human donor in good health (CMV status not recorded). Some clones in this sample may be carry-over from other donors' samples. The CDR3 runs from the conserved cysteine through the conserved F or W. A D gene is named only where the DNA matches it firmly. Size is omitted from some rows. Given values are once, few, many or a class for expanded clones.

TRBD2	TRBJ2-2	TRBV7-8	many	TGTGCCAGCAGCTTAGCCAGTAGCGGGGGGGCGACCGGGGAGCTGTTTTTT	CASSLASSGGATGELFF
-	TRBJ1-1	TRBV20-1	-	TGCAGTGCTTGCTCGAGGGGGTGGACTGAAGCTTTCTTT	CSACSRGWTEAFF
TRBD2	TRBJ2-3	TRBV7-3	many	TGTGCCAGCAGCTCCCACCGGAGACGAGCGAGCGGGGGCACAGATACGCAGTATTTT	CASSSHRRRASGGTDTQYF
-	TRBJ2-3	TRBV19	many	TGTGCCAGTAGTACCCGACGCCTAAGAGGAACAGATACGCAGTATTTT	CASSTRRLRGTDTQYF
-	TRBJ1-3	TRBV7-9	many	TGTGCCAGCAGCTACGGAAACACCATATATTTT	CASSYGNTIYF
-	TRBJ2-1	TRBV29-1	-	TGCAGCGCCATGAGCGGTACCTCCTACAATGAGCAGTTCTTC	CSAMSGTSYNEQFF
-	TRBJ2-7	TRBV7-2	many	TGTGCCAGCAGCTCCCCGTCGGCTATCTACGAGCAGTACTTC	CASSSPSAIYEQYF
TRBD2	TRBJ2-2	TRBV7-8	many	TGTGCCAGCACCGTTAGCGGGGGGGGGAACACCGGGGAGCTGTTTTTT	CASTVSGGGNTGELFF
-	TRBJ2-7	TRBV7-2	many	TGTGCCAGCAGCTTAGTCCGAACCTACGAGCAGTACTTC	CASSLVRTYEQYF
TRBD1	TRBJ2-7	TRBV20-1	many	TGCAGTGCTGGGGGCAGGGGGAATTTGCACGAGCAGTACTTC	CSAGGRGNLHEQYF
-	TRBJ1-4	TRBV28	many	TGTGCCAGCAGTATCCCAGGGCGTGAAAAACTGTTTTTT	CASSIPGREKLFF
-	TRBJ1-3	TRBV15	many	TGTGCCACCAGCAGAGATCTGGAACCGACTGGAAACACCATATATTTT	CATSRDLEPTGNTIYF
TRBD1	TRBJ1-5	TRBV19	many	TGTGCCAGTACGACAGGGGCACAGCCCCAGCATTTT	CASTTGAQPQHF
TRBD2	TRBJ2-3	TRBV19	-	TGTGCCAGTAGTCCCTCGCGGGGGGCCACAGATACGCAGTATTTT	CASSPSRGATDTQYF